Listed below are T cell receptor beta chains from one sample, sequenced in a study of cytomegalovirus exposure and HLA in healthy donors. Sequenced by immunoSEQ multiplex PCR; TCRdb stores in-frame clones only, minus some. The sample table sets out tens of thousands of clones. Sequenced sample: PBMCs. The receptors shown here come from a female donor in good health and CMV-seropositive. Each CDR3 is given with its conserved first and last residue. The D gene is left open where the match is weak.

j_call d_call v_call cdr3_aa cdr3_nt
TRBJ1-1 TRBD1 TRBV2 CASSGQGYTEAFF TGTGCCAGCAGTGGACAGGGGTACACTGAAGCTTTCTTT
TRBJ1-3 NA TRBV18 CASSQQGSGNTIYF TGTGCCAGCTCACAACAGGGTTCTGGAAACACCATATATTTT
TRBJ1-2 NA TRBV5-1 CASRPETGVRGYTF TGCGCCAGTAGACCCGAAACCGGGGTGAGAGGCTACACCTTC
TRBJ2-3 NA TRBV29-1 CSVAASAWSTDTQYF TGCAGCGTTGCCGCGAGCGCCTGGAGCACAGATACGCAGTATTTT
TRBJ2-5 TRBD2 TRBV5-1 CASRPMSGGAETQYF TGCGCCAGCAGACCGATGAGCGGGGGGGCGGAGACCCAGTACTTC
TRBJ2-7 NA TRBV29-1 CSVEERDYEQYF TGCAGCGTTGAAGAGAGGGACTACGAGCAGTACTTC
TRBJ2-5 TRBD2 TRBV7-2 CASSQGLAGGRETQYF TGTGCCAGCAGCCAGGGACTAGCGGGGGGGCGAGAGACCCAGTACTTC
TRBJ2-7 TRBD2 TRBV11-1 CASSWTSSGSYEQYF TGTGCCAGCAGCTGGACGTCTAGCGGCTCCTACGAGCAGTACTTC
TRBJ2-1 NA TRBV18 CASSPPSGTPNNEQFF TGTGCCAGCTCACCACCTTCCGGGACACCGAACAATGAGCAGTTCTTC
TRBJ1-2 NA TRBV7-9 CASSPALTGTSGYTF TGTGCCAGCAGCCCCGCCCTCACAGGGACAAGTGGCTACACCTTC
TRBJ1-1 TRBD1 TRBV18 CASSPLTGSGTEAFF TGTGCCAGCTCACCACTGACAGGGTCCGGCACTGAAGCTTTCTTT
TRBJ2-1 TRBD2 TRBV13 CASSFPTSGGAYEQFF TGTGCCAGCAGCTTCCCGACTAGCGGGGGGGCTTATGAGCAGTTCTTC
TRBJ2-2 NA TRBV5-4 CASSLARGSGELFF TGTGCCAGCAGCTTGGCGCGGGGTTCCGGGGAGCTGTTTTTT
TRBJ2-1 TRBD1 TRBV27 CASSSDRGSYNEQFF TGTGCCAGCAGTTCCGACAGGGGCTCCTACAATGAGCAGTTCTTC
TRBJ1-1 NA TRBV6-5 CASSSSWAGAFF TGTGCCAGCAGTTCCTCTTGGGCAGGAGCTTTCTTT
TRBJ2-7 NA TRBV27 CASSPRLGLDEQYF TGTGCCAGCAGCCCCAGACTGGGGCTCGACGAGCAGTACTTC
TRBJ2-2 TRBD2 TRBV9 CASSGTSGSIMDTGELFF TGTGCCAGCAGCGGGACTAGCGGGAGTATTATGGACACCGGGGAGCTGTTTTTT
TRBJ1-2 TRBD1 TRBV9 CASSVGTGYGYTF TGTGCCAGCAGCGTAGGGACAGGGTATGGCTACACCTTC
TRBJ2-7 TRBD1 TRBV5-1 CASSLGDRPYEQYF TGCGCCAGCAGCTTGGGGGACAGGCCCTACGAGCAGTACTTC
TRBJ1-1 NA TRBV11-3 CASSLGRGGNTEAFF TGTGCCAGCAGCTTAGGTCGGGGGGGGAACACTGAAGCTTTCTTT
TRBJ2-5 TRBD1 TRBV7-9 CASSLTGGYQETQYF TGTGCCAGCAGCCTGACAGGGGGGTACCAAGAGACCCAGTACTTC
TRBJ2-7 NA TRBV5-1 CASSLEWASYEQYF TGCGCCAGCAGCTTGGAGTGGGCCTCCTACGAGCAGTACTTC
TRBJ1-6 TRBD1 TRBV4-3 CASSHIDRGSPLHF TGCGCCAGCAGCCACATCGACAGGGGTTCACCCCTCCACTTT
TRBJ1-2 TRBD1 TRBV18 CASSQPGQGNYGYTF TGTGCCAGCTCACAACCGGGACAGGGTAACTATGGCTACACCTTC
TRBJ2-3 TRBD1 TRBV29-1 CSVEDQGQSTDTQYF TGCAGCGTTGAAGATCAGGGACAGAGCACAGATACGCAGTATTTT
TRBJ2-1 NA TRBV7-9 CASSSEARRPYNEQFF TGTGCCAGCAGCTCCGAGGCCAGGAGGCCCTACAATGAGCAGTTCTTC
TRBJ2-5 TRBD1 TRBV9 CASSVTGGVLETQYF TGTGCCAGCAGCGTAACAGGGGGCGTTTTGGAGACCCAGTACTTC